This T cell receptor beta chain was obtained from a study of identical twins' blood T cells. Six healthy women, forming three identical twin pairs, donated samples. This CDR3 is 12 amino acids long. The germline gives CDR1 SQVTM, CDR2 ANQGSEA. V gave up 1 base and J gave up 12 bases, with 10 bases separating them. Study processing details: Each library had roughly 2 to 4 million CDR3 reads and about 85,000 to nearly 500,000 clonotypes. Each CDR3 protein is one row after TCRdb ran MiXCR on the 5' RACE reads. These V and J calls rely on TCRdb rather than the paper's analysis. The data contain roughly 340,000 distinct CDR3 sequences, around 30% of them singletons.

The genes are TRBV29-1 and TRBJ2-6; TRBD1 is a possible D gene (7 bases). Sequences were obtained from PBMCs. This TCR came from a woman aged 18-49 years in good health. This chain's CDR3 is CSVEGGDSVLTF. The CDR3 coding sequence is TGCAGCGTTGAAGGCGGGGACAGCGTCCTGACTTTC. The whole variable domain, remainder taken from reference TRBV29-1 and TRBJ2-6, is SAVISQKPSRDICQRGTSLTIQCQVDSQVTMMFWYRQQPGQSLTLIATANQGSEATYESGFVIDKFPISRPNLTFSTLTVSNMSPEDSSIYLCSVEGGDSVLTFGAGSRLTVL.